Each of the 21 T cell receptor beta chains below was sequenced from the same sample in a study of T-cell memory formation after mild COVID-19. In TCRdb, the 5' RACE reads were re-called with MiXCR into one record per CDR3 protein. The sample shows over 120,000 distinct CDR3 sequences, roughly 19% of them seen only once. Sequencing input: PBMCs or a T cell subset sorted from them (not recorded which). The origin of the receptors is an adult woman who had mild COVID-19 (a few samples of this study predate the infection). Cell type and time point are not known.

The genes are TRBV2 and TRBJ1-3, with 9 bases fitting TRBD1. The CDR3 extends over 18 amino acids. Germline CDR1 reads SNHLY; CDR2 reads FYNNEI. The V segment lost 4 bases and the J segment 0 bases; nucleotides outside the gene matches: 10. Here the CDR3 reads CASSVQGANLHSGNTIYF. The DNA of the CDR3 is TGTGCCAGCAGTGTACAGGGGGCCAACTTACACTCTGGAAACACCATATATTTT.

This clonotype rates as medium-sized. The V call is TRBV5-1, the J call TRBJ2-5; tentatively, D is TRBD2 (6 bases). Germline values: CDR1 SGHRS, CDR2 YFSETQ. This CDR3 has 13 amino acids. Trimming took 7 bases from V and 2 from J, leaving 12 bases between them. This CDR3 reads CASRKGLQETQYF. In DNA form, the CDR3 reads TGCGCCAGCCGTAAAGGACTACAAGAGACCCAGTACTTC.

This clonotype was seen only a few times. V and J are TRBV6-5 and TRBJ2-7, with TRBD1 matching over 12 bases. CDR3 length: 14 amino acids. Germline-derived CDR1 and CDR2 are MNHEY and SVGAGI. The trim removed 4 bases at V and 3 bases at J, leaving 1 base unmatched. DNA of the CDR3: TGTGCCAGCAGTTGGGACAGGGGGCGCTACGAGCAGTACTTC. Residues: CASSWDRGRYEQYF.

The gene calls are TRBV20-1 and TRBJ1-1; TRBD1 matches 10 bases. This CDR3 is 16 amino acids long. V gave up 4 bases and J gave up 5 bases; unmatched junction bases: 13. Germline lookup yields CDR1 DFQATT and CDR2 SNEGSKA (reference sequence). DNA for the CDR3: TGCAGTGCTAAACTGGGACAGGGGTTAAGAAGGACTGAAGCTTTCTTT. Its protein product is CSAKLGQGLRRTEAFF.

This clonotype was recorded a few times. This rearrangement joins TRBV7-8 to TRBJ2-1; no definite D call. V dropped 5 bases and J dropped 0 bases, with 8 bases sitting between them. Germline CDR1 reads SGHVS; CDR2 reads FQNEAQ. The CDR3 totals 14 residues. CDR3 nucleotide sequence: TGTGCCAGCAGCCCGGGCCGCTCCTACAATGAGCAGTTCTTC. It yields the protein CASSPGRSYNEQFF.

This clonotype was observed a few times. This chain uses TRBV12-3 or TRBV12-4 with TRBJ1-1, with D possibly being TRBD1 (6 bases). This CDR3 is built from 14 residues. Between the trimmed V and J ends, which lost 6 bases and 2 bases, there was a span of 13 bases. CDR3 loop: CASRMGAGNTEAFF. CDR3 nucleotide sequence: TGTGCCAGCAGGATGGGGGCAGGAAACACTGAAGCTTTCTTT.

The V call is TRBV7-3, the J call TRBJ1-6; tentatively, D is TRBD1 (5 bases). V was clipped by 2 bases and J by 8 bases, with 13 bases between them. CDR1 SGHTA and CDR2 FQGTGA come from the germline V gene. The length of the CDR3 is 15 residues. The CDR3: CASSLDGTADSPLHF. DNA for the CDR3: TGTGCCAGCAGCTTAGATGGGACGGCCGATTCACCCCTCCACTTT.

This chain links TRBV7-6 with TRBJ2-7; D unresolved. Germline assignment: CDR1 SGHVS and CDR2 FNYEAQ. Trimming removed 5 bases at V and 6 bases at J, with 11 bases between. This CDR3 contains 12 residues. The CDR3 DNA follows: TGTGCCAGCAGCCCCGGCTTGAGCGAGCAGTACTTC. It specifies CASSPGLSEQYF.

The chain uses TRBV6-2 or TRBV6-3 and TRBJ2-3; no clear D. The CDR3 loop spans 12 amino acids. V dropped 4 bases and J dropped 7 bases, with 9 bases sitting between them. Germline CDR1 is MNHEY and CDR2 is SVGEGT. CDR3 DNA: TGTGCCAGCAGTTCCGGCCCCTATACGCAGTATTTT. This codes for CASSSGPYTQYF.

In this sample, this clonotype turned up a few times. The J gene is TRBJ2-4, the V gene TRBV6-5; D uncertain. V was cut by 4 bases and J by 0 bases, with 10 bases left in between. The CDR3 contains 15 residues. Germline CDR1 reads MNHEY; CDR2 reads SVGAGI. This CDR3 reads CASSLTSLAKNIQYF. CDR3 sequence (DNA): TGTGCCAGCAGTTTGACATCTCTAGCCAAAAACATTCAGTACTTC.

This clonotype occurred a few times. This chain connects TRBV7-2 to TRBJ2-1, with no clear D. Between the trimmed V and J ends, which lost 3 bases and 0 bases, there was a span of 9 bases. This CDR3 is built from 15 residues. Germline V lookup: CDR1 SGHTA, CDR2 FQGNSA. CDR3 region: CASSFQWGSYNEQFF. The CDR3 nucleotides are TGTGCCAGCAGCTTTCAATGGGGCTCCTACAATGAGCAGTTCTTC.

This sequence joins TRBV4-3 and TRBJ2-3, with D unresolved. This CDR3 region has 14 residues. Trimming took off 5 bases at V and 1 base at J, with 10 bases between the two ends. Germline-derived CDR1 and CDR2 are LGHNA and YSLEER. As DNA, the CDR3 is TGCGCCAGCAGCGTTCGCCAGGGCACAGATACGCAGTATTTT. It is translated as CASSVRQGTDTQYF.

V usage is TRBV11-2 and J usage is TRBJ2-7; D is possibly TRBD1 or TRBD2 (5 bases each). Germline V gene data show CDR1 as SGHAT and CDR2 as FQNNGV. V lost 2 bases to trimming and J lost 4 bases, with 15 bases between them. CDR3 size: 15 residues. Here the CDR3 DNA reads TGTGCCAGCAGCTTAACGGGCATGGGGGAATACGAGCAGTACTTC. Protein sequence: CASSLTGMGEYEQYF.

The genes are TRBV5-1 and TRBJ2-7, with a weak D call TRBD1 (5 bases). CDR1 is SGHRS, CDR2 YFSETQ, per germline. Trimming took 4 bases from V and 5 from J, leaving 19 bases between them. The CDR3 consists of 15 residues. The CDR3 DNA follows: TGCGCCAGCAGCGCCCCTTCCTTTCTAGGGGACGAGCAGTACTTC. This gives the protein CASSAPSFLGDEQYF.

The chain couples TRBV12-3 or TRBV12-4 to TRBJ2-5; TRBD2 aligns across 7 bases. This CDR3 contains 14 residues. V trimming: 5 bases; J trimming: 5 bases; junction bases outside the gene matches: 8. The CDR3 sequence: CASSGRLALETQYF. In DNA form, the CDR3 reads TGTGCCAGCAGTGGGAGACTAGCCCTGGAGACCCAGTACTTC.

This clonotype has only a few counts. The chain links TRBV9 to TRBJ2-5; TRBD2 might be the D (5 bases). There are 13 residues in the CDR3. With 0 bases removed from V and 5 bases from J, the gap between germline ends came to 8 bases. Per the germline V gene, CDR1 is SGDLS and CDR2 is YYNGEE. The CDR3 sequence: CASSVALGETQYF. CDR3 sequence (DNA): TGTGCCAGCAGCGTAGCACTAGGGGAGACCCAGTACTTC.

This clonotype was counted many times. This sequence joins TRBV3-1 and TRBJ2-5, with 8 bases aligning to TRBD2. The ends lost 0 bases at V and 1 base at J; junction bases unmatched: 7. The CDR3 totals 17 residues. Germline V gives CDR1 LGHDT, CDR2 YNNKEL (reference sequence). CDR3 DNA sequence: TGTGCCAGCAGCCAAGATGCGACTAGCGCAAGCCAAGAGACCCAGTACTTC. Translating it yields CASSQDATSASQETQYF.

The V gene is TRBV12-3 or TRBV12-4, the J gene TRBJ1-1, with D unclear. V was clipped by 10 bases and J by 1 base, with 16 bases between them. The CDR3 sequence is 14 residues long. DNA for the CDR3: TGTGCCACTCGGCGCGGGAACCAGAACACTGAAGCTTTCTTT. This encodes CATRRGNQNTEAFF.

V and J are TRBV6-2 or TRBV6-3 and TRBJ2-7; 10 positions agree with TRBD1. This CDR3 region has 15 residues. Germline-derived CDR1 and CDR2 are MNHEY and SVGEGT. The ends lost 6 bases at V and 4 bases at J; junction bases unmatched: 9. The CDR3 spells CASSSLGQGSYEQYF. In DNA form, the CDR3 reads TGTGCCAGCAGCTCCCTGGGACAGGGGAGTTACGAGCAGTACTTC.

CDR3: CASRGASVTEAFF. The CDR3 DNA reads TGTGCCTCCCGGGGAGCGTCTGTCACTGAAGCTTTCTTT. V and J are TRBV6-5 and TRBJ1-1; D gene uncertain. Trimming removed 11 bases from V and 4 bases from J, with 17 bases in between. In germline, CDR1 is MNHEY, CDR2 SVGAGI. CDR3 length: 13 residues.

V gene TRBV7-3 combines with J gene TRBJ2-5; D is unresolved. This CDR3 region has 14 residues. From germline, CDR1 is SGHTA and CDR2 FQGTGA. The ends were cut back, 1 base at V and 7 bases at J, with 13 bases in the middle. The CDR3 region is CASSLRPLPGTQYF. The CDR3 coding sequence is TGTGCCAGCAGCTTAAGGCCCCTCCCGGGGACCCAGTACTTC.